The entry that follows covers one T cell receptor beta chain sequence. The germline V gene has CDR1 SGHNT and CDR2 YYREEE (reference sequence). The CDR3 spans 17 residues. V gave up 0 bases and J gave up 1 base, with 14 bases separating them. Profiling relied on immunoSEQ multiplex PCR, and the TCRdb table lists in-frame clones only, not all of them. The table lists about 64,000 clones, over 70% of them singletons. Before the diagnostic colonoscopy, ulcerative colitis patients were free of immunosuppressive medication. The record originates from a study of pediatric ulcerative colitis. The genes are TRBV5-4 and TRBJ2-1; D remains ambiguous. The receptor's source is a boy younger than 18 with moderate ulcerative colitis. Input material: blood. The CDR3 sequence is CASSLEGRLRSYNEQFF. CDR3 DNA: TGTGCCAGCAGCTTGGAAGGTAGGTTACGGTCCTACAATGAGCAGTTCTTC.